This T cell receptor beta chain appears in the sequencing data of a study of blood T cell repertoires in COVID-19. Background on the study: Sites across the United States, Italy and Spain contributed samples from acute and convalescent COVID-19.

This table comes from immunoSEQ multiplex PCR, and its TCRdb copy is limited to in-frame clones, with some not included. The sample yields some 240,000 clones, roughly 80% seen once. The CDR3 has 14 amino acids. The V gene's germline CDR1 is SGHRS and CDR2 YFSETQ. Trimming left V 4 bases short and J 7 bases short, with 15 bases between. Sequencing input: peripheral blood. This TCR was recovered from a woman over 75 with COVID-19, enrolled during active disease. This chain connects TRBV5-1 to TRBJ2-4, with a weak D call TRBD1 (7 bases). CDR3 loop: CASSPEGQWNIQYF. The CDR3 nucleotides read TGCGCCAGCAGCCCGGAGGGACAGTGGAACATTCAGTACTTC.